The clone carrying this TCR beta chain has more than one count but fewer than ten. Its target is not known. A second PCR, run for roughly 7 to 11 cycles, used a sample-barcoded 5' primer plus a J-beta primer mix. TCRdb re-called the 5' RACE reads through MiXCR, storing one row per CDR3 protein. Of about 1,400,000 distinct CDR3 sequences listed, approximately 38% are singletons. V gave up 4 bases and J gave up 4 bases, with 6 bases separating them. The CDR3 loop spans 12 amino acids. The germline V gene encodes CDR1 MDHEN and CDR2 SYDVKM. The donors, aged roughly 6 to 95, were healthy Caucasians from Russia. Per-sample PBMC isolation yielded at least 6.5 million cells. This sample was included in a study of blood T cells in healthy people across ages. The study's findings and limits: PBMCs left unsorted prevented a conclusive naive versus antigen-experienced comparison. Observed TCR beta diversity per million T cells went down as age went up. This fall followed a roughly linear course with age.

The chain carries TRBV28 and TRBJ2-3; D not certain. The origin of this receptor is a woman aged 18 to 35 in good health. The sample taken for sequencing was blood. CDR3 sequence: CASSYFADTQYF. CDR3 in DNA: TGTGCCAGCAGTTACTTCGCAGATACGCAGTATTTT.